These 20 T cell receptor beta chains came from one sample sequenced in a study of T cells after yellow fever vaccination. Via MiXCR, TCRdb re-called the 5' RACE reads, giving one row per CDR3 protein. The sample lists about 85,000 distinct CDR3 sequences; about an eighth were seen once. The source was CD8+ T cells not binding an NS4B(214-222) dextramer, sorted from PBMCs, collected roughly 23 days after the first yellow fever vaccination. These receptor sequences come from a man between 18 and 35 years old who received the YFV17D yellow fever vaccine.

This clonotype turned up a few times. V is TRBV20-1 and J is TRBJ2-3; D is ambiguous. The CDR3 sequence is 12 residues long. Germline V gene data show CDR1 as DFQATT and CDR2 as SNEGSKA (reference sequence). V was trimmed by 3 bases and J by 2 bases, leaving 6 bases between them. The CDR3 is CSASEVTDTQYF. The DNA of the CDR3 is TGCAGTGCTAGTGAGGTCACAGATACGCAGTATTTT.

This chain uses TRBV24-1 with TRBJ1-1, with 9 bases that match TRBD1. Germline V gene sequence: CDR1 KGHDR, CDR2 SFDVKD. The junction had 9 bases not matched to a gene; V was cut back by 2 bases and J by 0 bases. CDR3 length: 18 residues. CDR3 in amino acids: CATSDSSDRTGVNTEAFF. In DNA form, the CDR3 reads TGTGCCACCAGTGATTCTTCCGACAGGACAGGGGTGAACACTGAAGCTTTCTTT.

This clonotype came up a few times. V gene TRBV11-2 combines with J gene TRBJ2-1; D perhaps matches TRBD2 (6 bases). Germline loops: CDR1 SGHAT, CDR2 FQNNGV. The CDR3 sequence is 15 residues long. V was trimmed by 1 base and J by 0 bases, leaving 7 bases between them. The chain's CDR3 is CASSLGGNSYNEQFF. In nucleotides, the CDR3 is TGTGCCAGCAGCTTAGGCGGGAACTCCTACAATGAGCAGTTCTTC.

The table lists this clonotype with a few counts. J is TRBJ1-1 and V is TRBV7-9; D gene unclear. Trimming pared 1 base from V and 2 bases from J, leaving 8 bases between. Germline V gene data show CDR1 as SEHNR and CDR2 as FQNEAQ (reference sequence). The CDR3 is 14 residues long. The CDR3 bases are TGTGCCAGCAGCTTAGTAAGCAGAAACACTGAAGCTTTCTTT. It codes for CASSLVSRNTEAFF.

The chain carries TRBV4-1 and TRBJ2-7, with 7 bases lining up with TRBD2. Germline assignment: CDR1 MGHRA and CDR2 YSYEKL. The CDR3 is 15 amino acids. Trimming took 0 bases from V and 2 from J; bases not matched to a gene: 4. The CDR3 loop reads CASSQDPSGAYEQYF. The DNA of the CDR3 is TGCGCCAGCAGCCAAGATCCCAGCGGGGCCTACGAGCAGTACTTC.

V gene TRBV6-1 combines with J gene TRBJ1-1, with D maybe TRBD1 (5 bases). Germline loops: CDR1 MNHNS, CDR2 SASEGT. The CDR3 is 15 amino acids. The V end was cut by 7 bases, the J end by 0 bases, with 15 bases between. This CDR3 reads CASTPWGRVNTEAFF. The DNA of the CDR3 is TGTGCCAGCACACCCTGGGGCAGGGTGAACACTGAAGCTTTCTTT.

This clonotype was counted a few times. The genes are TRBV3-1 and TRBJ2-1, with 9 bases lining up with TRBD2. There are 16 residues in the CDR3. From germline, CDR1 is LGHDT and CDR2 YNNKEL (reference sequence). Trimming cost V 3 bases and J 2 bases; bases outside gene matches: 5. The CDR3 loop reads CASSQGRGGPYNEQFF. In DNA, the CDR3 is TGTGCCAGCAGCCAGGGGCGGGGGGGACCCTACAATGAGCAGTTCTTC.

This clonotype appeared a few times. The V gene is TRBV12-3 or TRBV12-4, the J gene TRBJ2-6; possible D gene TRBD2, 6 bases. The CDR3 is 17 amino acids. Trimming left V 8 bases short and J 1 base short, with 18 bases between. The CDR3 region is CASGGGVRRSGANVLTF. The CDR3 DNA reads as TGTGCCAGCGGCGGCGGGGTTCGGAGGTCTGGGGCCAACGTCCTGACTTTC.

This clonotype was detected once. The chain recombines TRBV5-1 with TRBJ2-1, with 7 bases lining up with TRBD1. This CDR3 spans 16 amino acids. The junction had 6 bases not matched to a gene; V was cut back by 2 bases and J by 1 base. Germline V gene data show CDR1 as SGHRS and CDR2 as YFSETQ. The CDR3 DNA reads as TGCGCCAGCAGCTTAGGCGACAGGGCGTCCTACAATGAGCAGTTCTTC. It is translated as CASSLGDRASYNEQFF.

This clonotype came up a few times. The chain uses TRBV6-2 or TRBV6-3 and TRBJ2-1; the match to TRBD2 covers 10 bases. V lost 6 bases and J lost 4; bases outside the gene matches: 6. CDR3 length equals 15 residues. Germline CDR1 is MNHEY and CDR2 is SVGEGT. The CDR3 loop reads CASSSTSGAYNEQFF. The CDR3 coding sequence is TGTGCCAGCAGCTCCACTAGCGGGGCTTACAATGAGCAGTTCTTC.

This chain joins TRBV20-1 and TRBJ2-7, with D uncertain. The CDR3 runs 10 residues. The V gene's germline CDR1 is DFQATT and CDR2 SNEGSKA (reference sequence). The CDR3 spells CTALLYEQYF. DNA for the CDR3: TGCACTGCCCTGCTCTACGAGCAGTACTTC.

This clonotype was observed many times. V usage is TRBV27 and J usage is TRBJ1-1; D is undetermined. Germline loops: CDR1 MNHEY, CDR2 SMNVEV (reference sequence). V was pared by 5 bases and J by 5 bases, with 15 bases between. The CDR3 sequence is 14 residues long. The CDR3 protein is CASSPGRAWTEAFF. In nucleotides, the CDR3 is TGTGCCAGCAGTCCCGGAAGGGCTTGGACTGAAGCTTTCTTT.

The rearrangement joins TRBV30 to TRBJ2-5, with D tentatively TRBD1 (5 bases). CDR1 is GTSNPN, CDR2 SVGIG, per germline (reference sequence). The CDR3 spans 12 residues. V was shortened by 7 bases and J by 3 bases, with 12 bases between the two germline ends. CDR3 protein: CALLTVEETQYF. Written as DNA, the CDR3 is TGTGCCTTGCTGACAGTGGAAGAGACCCAGTACTTC. The full variable domain, in which reference TRBV30 and TRBJ2-5 provide the parts outside the CDR3, is SQTIHQWPATLVQPVGSPLSLECTVEGTSNPNLYWYRQAAGRGLQLLFYSVGIGQISSEVPQNLSASRPQDRQFILSSKKLLLSDSGFYLCALLTVEETQYFGPGTRLLVL.

J is TRBJ2-3 and V is TRBV20-1; 9 bases agree with TRBD1. V dropped 1 base and J dropped 2; count of bases not matched to a gene: 10. CDR3 length equals 17 residues. The V gene's germline CDR1 is DFQATT and CDR2 SNEGSKA (reference sequence). The CDR3 DNA is TGCAGTGCTAGAGCCGAGATAGGGACAGGGTTCACAGATACGCAGTATTTT. Translated: CSARAEIGTGFTDTQYF.

The sample holds a few counts of this clonotype. The CDR3 DNA is TGTGCCAGCAGCCATGGGGCGGGGGCGGACGGGGAGCTGTTTTTT. Translated, it gives CASSHGAGADGELFF. This chain joins TRBV7-2 and TRBJ2-2; D might be TRBD2 (7 bases). The CDR3 is 15 residues long. With 5 bases removed from V and 7 bases from J, the gap between germline ends came to 17 bases. Germline CDR1 reads SGHTA; CDR2 reads FQGNSA.

The V and J genes are TRBV28 and TRBJ2-5, with a weak D call TRBD2 (5 bases). Germline CDR1 and CDR2: MDHEN and SYDVKM. The CDR3 is 15 residues long. The V end was cut by 3 bases, the J end by 4 bases, with 15 bases between. CDR3 amino acids: CASSFREDEGETQYF. The CDR3 DNA reads as TGTGCCAGCAGTTTCAGAGAGGACGAGGGAGAGACCCAGTACTTC.

V and J are TRBV20-1 and TRBJ1-1, with D perhaps TRBD1 (5 bases). The CDR3 extends over 12 amino acids. V dropped 7 bases and J dropped 5 bases, with 14 bases sitting between them. CDR1 and CDR2 from the germline V gene are DFQATT and SNEGSKA (reference sequence). The CDR3 here is CSVRGDWTEAFF. In nucleotides, the CDR3 is TGCAGTGTCAGAGGGGATTGGACTGAAGCTTTCTTT.

The chain has TRBV7-9 and TRBJ2-3; 10 bases map to TRBD2. Germline V gives CDR1 SEHNR, CDR2 FQNEAQ (reference sequence). Trimming at V came to 5 bases and at J to 3 bases, leaving 5 bases not matched to a gene. The CDR3 spans 15 residues. The CDR3 DNA sequence: TGTGCCAGCAGCCCTCCGGGACTAGCGACAGATACGCAGTATTTT. This gives the protein CASSPPGLATDTQYF.

J is TRBJ1-3 and V is TRBV21-1; TRBD1, the table's D call, lacks a check against the DNA. TRBV21-1 is marked as a pseudogene. CDR3 length: 14 residues. The CDR3 bases are TGTGCCATCCCGGACGAATATCATGGAAACACCATATATTTT. Translation gives CAIPDEYHGNTIYF.

This clonotype has just a few counts. The chain recombines TRBV7-9 with TRBJ1-2; perhaps TRBD1 as D (6 bases). Trimming took off 1 base at V and 8 bases at J, with 17 bases between the two ends. Germline V gene lookup returns CDR1 SEHNR and CDR2 FQNEAQ (reference sequence). This CDR3 has 15 residues. CDR3 sequence reads: CASSLGATGSEGYTF. The CDR3 coding sequence is TGTGCCAGCAGCTTAGGAGCAACAGGGAGCGAGGGCTACACCTTC.